The clone carrying this T cell receptor (beta chain) has only a few counts. This sample is part of a study of blood T cell repertoires in COVID-19. Study context: The United States, Italy and Spain supplied acute and convalescent COVID-19 samples. T cells, B-cell-depleted T cells, or PBMCs provided the cDNA or gDNA that served as material.

Some clones are missing from TCRdb's copy, which holds only in-frame ones; the method was immunoSEQ multiplex PCR. The sample has 200,000 to 300,000 clones; 84% are singletons. The CDR3 is 14 amino acids. V lost 3 bases, J lost 5 bases, and 5 bases stayed unmatched. The germline V gene encodes CDR1 SGHTA and CDR2 FQGTGA. The J gene is TRBJ1-1, the V gene TRBV7-3; 8 nucleotides agree with TRBD1. This clonotype was obtained from a man aged 45-60 years with acute or convalescent COVID-19. Sequenced: peripheral blood. CDR3 in DNA: TGTGCCAGCAGCTTGGACAGGGTATCGACTGAAGCTTTCTTT. This gives the protein CASSLDRVSTEAFF.